The 31 T cell receptor beta chains below all came from one sample that was sequenced in a study of T cell changes during pregnancy in multiple sclerosis. Generated by immunoSEQ multiplex PCR, the TCRdb table keeps only in-frame clones and is missing some. This table has tens of thousands of clones, approximately 92% appearing once. Material: peripheral blood, obtained in the third trimester of pregnancy. The receptors stem from a female donor in good health, enrolled as a control in a pregnancy study.

This clone occurred once. The V call is TRBV6-5, the J call TRBJ1-2; weak D call: TRBD1 (6 bases). CDR1 is MNHEY, CDR2 SVGAGI, per germline. The CDR3 length is 15 residues. V was clipped by 2 bases and J by 6 bases, with 16 bases between them. CDR3 amino acids: CASSYTEGGADGYTF. The CDR3 coding sequence is TGTGCCAGCAGTTACACAGAAGGGGGGGCGGATGGCTACACCTTC.

The chain carries TRBV7-9 and TRBJ2-7; D is possibly TRBD2 (5 bases). The CDR3 extends over 14 amino acids. Trimming left V 2 bases short and J 5 bases short, with 13 bases between. Looked up from germline, CDR1 is SEHNR and CDR2 is FQNEAQ (reference sequence). The CDR3 protein is CASSLRGSGNEQYF. CDR3 coding DNA: TGTGCCAGCAGCTTACGAGGGAGTGGTAACGAGCAGTACTTC.

The chain links TRBV5-6 to TRBJ1-2; 7 bases are shared with TRBD1. The CDR3 sequence is 12 residues long. From germline, CDR1 is SGHDT and CDR2 YYEEEE. The V gene end was trimmed by 5 bases and the J gene end by 2 bases; junction bases not matched to a gene: 0. CDR3 nucleotides: TGTGCCAGCAGGGGACAGAACTATGGCTACACCTTC. This translates into CASRGQNYGYTF.

This clone came up once. V gene TRBV7-9 combines with J gene TRBJ2-1; TRBD1 is a possible D gene (6 bases). Germline lookup yields CDR1 SEHNR and CDR2 FQNEAQ (reference sequence). The V gene lost 6 bases and the J gene lost 8 bases, with 20 bases spanning the gap. This CDR3 is 15 amino acids long. CDR3 residues: CASSGDTTSWDEQFF. The DNA for the CDR3 is TGTGCCAGCAGTGGGGACACCACATCTTGGGATGAGCAGTTCTTC.

The chain is built from TRBV10-2 and TRBJ2-7, with a weak D call TRBD1 (6 bases). Per germline, CDR1 WSHSY and CDR2 SAAADI. V shed 0 bases and J shed 4 bases, with 10 bases lying between them. The CDR3 loop spans 14 amino acids. The chain's CDR3 is CASSESTGPYEQYF. CDR3 sequence (DNA): TGCGCCAGCAGTGAGTCGACAGGCCCGTACGAGCAGTACTTC.

The chain is built from TRBV13 and TRBJ1-6; a possible D gene is TRBD1 (6 bases). Germline V gene data show CDR1 as PRHDT and CDR2 as FYEKMQ (reference sequence). This CDR3 is 14 amino acids long. V was pared by 3 bases and J by 7 bases, with 10 bases between. The CDR3 DNA is TGTGCCAGCAGCTTCACAGGGTTCAATTCACCCCTCCACTTT. It codes for CASSFTGFNSPLHF.

The chain carries TRBV28 and TRBJ2-5; 8 bases fit TRBD2. The CDR3 is 15 residues long. Germline trimming cut 4 bases from V and 5 bases from J; bases unmatched to any gene: 9. Germline CDR1 is MDHEN and CDR2 is SYDVKM. The CDR3: CASSSRGGRWETQYF. The CDR3 region has the DNA TGTGCCAGCAGTTCCCGGGGGGGCCGCTGGGAGACCCAGTACTTC.

The J gene is TRBJ1-1, the V gene TRBV4-1, with 9 positions matching TRBD1. V shed 2 bases and J 3 bases; nucleotides not matched to a gene: 1. The length of the CDR3 is 14 residues. Germline loops: CDR1 MGHRA, CDR2 YSYEKL. This CDR3 is CASSQRTGDTEAFF. The CDR3 DNA is TGCGCCAGCAGCCAACGGACAGGGGACACTGAAGCTTTCTTT.

The V and J genes are TRBV20-1 and TRBJ1-1, with D uncertain. Trimming stripped 0 bases from V and 8 bases from J, with 4 bases between. The CDR3 has 10 amino acids. The V gene's germline CDR1 is DFQATT and CDR2 SNEGSKA (reference sequence). The CDR3 DNA reads TGCAGTGCTAGAGACGTCGAAGCTTTCTTT. This encodes CSARDVEAFF.

The chain links TRBV7-2 to TRBJ1-4; 8 nucleotides line up with TRBD1. Trimming at V came to 5 bases and at J to 5 bases, leaving 1 base not matched to a gene. CDR3 length: 13 residues. The germline CDR1 and CDR2 sequences are SGHTA and FQGNSA. The CDR3 here is CASSRDRNEKLFF. The CDR3 bases are TGTGCCAGCAGCAGGGACAGGAATGAAAAACTGTTTTTT. The full variable domain, in which reference TRBV7-2 and TRBJ1-4 provide the parts outside the CDR3, is GAGVSQSPSNKVTEKGKDVELRCDPISGHTALYWYRQSLGQGLEFLIYFQGNSAPDKSGLPSDRFSAERTGGSVSTLTIQRTQQEDSAVYLCASSRDRNEKLFFGSGTQLSVL.

This chain uses TRBV28 with TRBJ2-2; 12 bases are a match to TRBD2. Trimming took 5 bases from V and 4 from J; bases not matched to a gene: 2. The CDR3 is 15 residues long. Germline V gene sequence: CDR1 MDHEN, CDR2 SYDVKM. The CDR3 region is CASSGGLAGTGELFF. As DNA, the CDR3 is TGTGCCAGCAGTGGGGGACTAGCGGGCACCGGGGAGCTGTTTTTT.

The rearrangement joins TRBV18 to TRBJ2-1; 11 nucleotides match TRBD2. V lost 3 bases to trimming and J lost 8 bases; unmatched junction nucleotides: 9. Germline V gene sequence: CDR1 KGHSH, CDR2 LQKENI. The CDR3 consists of 16 residues. CDR3 sequence reads: CASSPRSGGAGYEQFF. CDR3 in DNA: TGTGCCAGCTCACCCCGTAGCGGGGGGGCCGGTTATGAGCAGTTCTTC.

The J gene is TRBJ1-1, the V gene TRBV6-6; D is possibly TRBD1 (5 bases). The CDR3 is 15 amino acids. Germline loops: CDR1 MNHNY, CDR2 SVGAGI (reference sequence). V lost 6 bases and J lost 1, with 15 bases in between. Written as DNA, the CDR3 is TGTGCCAGCAGCCGCCGCGAAGGACAGAACACTGAAGCTTTCTTT. Protein sequence: CASSRREGQNTEAFF.

Only one count was recorded for this clone. The junction departs from the called germline gene at one end, perhaps through a read error. The chain carries TRBV5-4 and TRBJ1-2, with D perhaps matching TRBD1 (6 bases). Per the germline V gene, CDR1 is SGHNT and CDR2 is YYREEE (reference sequence). The CDR3 runs 15 residues. CDR3 sequence (DNA): TGTGCCAGCAGCTTCACAGGGAGAGATAACGATGGCTACACCTTC. Residues: CASSFTGRDNDGYTF. Drawing the rest from reference TRBV5-4 and TRBJ1-2, the complete variable domain is ETGVTQSPTHLIKTRGQQVTLRCSSQSGHNTVSWYQQALGQGPQFIFQYYREEENGRGNFPPRFSGLQFPNYSSELNVNALELDDSALYLCASSFTGRDNDGYTFGSGTRLTVV.

The rearrangement joins TRBV5-4 to TRBJ2-5; the match to TRBD2 covers 9 bases. The CDR3 is made up of 15 amino acids. J lost 7 bases, V lost 1 base, and 8 bases had no gene match. Germline V CDR1 and CDR2: SGHNT, YYREEE (reference sequence). The CDR3 DNA reads TGTGCCAGCAGCTTGCCAGCGGGGGGCCATGGGACCCAGTACTTC. Amino acid sequence: CASSLPAGGHGTQYF.

J is TRBJ1-1 and V is TRBV4-1; 7 bases are a match to TRBD1. After removal of 3 bases from V and 1 base from J, the junction contained 5 bases not matched to a gene. Germline V gives CDR1 MGHRA, CDR2 YSYEKL. This CDR3 has 15 residues. The CDR3, as DNA: TGCGCCAGCAGCCACCCGGGACAGACGAACACTGAAGCTTTCTTT. Translation: CASSHPGQTNTEAFF.

This chain links TRBV4-1 with TRBJ2-7; possibly TRBD1 for D (5 bases). V lost 4 bases to trimming and J lost 3 bases, with 13 bases between them. Germline V gives CDR1 MGHRA, CDR2 YSYEKL. The CDR3 is 14 residues long. The CDR3 coding sequence is TGCGCCAGCAGCCCCCTAAGGGGCAGCTACGAGCAGTACTTC. Protein product: CASSPLRGSYEQYF.

This clone was counted a single time. The chain links TRBV4-3 to TRBJ2-7; TRBD1 is a possible D gene (6 bases). The CDR3 contains 13 residues. The germline V gene has CDR1 LGHNA and CDR2 YSLEER. Trimming pared 0 bases from V and 5 bases from J, leaving 8 bases between. In DNA form, the CDR3 reads TGCGCCAGCAGCCAAGACAGGGGACACGAGCAGTACTTC. Protein: CASSQDRGHEQYF.

The V call is TRBV7-2, the J call TRBJ2-5; TRBD2 aligns across 9 bases. Germline V gene lookup returns CDR1 SGHTA and CDR2 FQGNSA. V was pared by 4 bases and J by 5 bases, with 8 bases of the junction left unmatched. The CDR3 consists of 15 residues. The CDR3 is CASSSGGGGGETQYF. Here the CDR3 DNA reads TGTGCCAGCAGCTCAGGCGGGGGGGGCGGGGAGACCCAGTACTTC.

This clone was detected a few times. The V and J genes are TRBV7-2 and TRBJ1-2, with TRBD1 matching over 7 bases. The CDR3 runs to 13 residues. After removal of 5 bases from V and 3 bases from J, the junction contained 3 bases not matched to a gene. In germline, CDR1 is SGHTA, CDR2 FQGNSA. CDR3 DNA sequence: TGTGCCAGCAGCCCTGACAGGGACTATGGCTACACCTTC. Translated, it gives CASSPDRDYGYTF.

This clone showed up just once. The gene calls are TRBV7-8 and TRBJ1-5; D unresolved. CDR3 size: 14 residues. In germline, CDR1 is SGHVS, CDR2 FQNEAQ. V was cut by 0 bases and J by 7 bases, with 10 bases left in between. Here the CDR3 DNA reads TGTGCCAGCAGCTTAGCGGAGGGAGGGCAGCCCCAGCATTTT. The encoded protein is CASSLAEGGQPQHF. Complete variable domain (other parts from reference TRBV7-8 and TRBJ1-5): GAGVSQSPRYKVAKRGQDVALRCDPISGHVSLFWYQQALGQGPEFLTYFQNEAQLDKSGLPSDRFFAERPEGSVSTLKIQRTQQEDSAVYLCASSLAEGGQPQHFGDGTRLSIL.

The CDR3 DNA sequence: TGTGCCAGTAGTATAGTAGACAGCCCTGAAGCTTTCTTT. Residues: CASSIVDSPEAFF. The rearrangement links TRBV19 to TRBJ1-1; TRBD1 might be the D (5 bases). Between the trimmed V and J ends, which lost 1 base and 6 bases, there was a span of 9 bases. Germline V gene sequence: CDR1 LNHDA, CDR2 SQIVND (reference sequence). This CDR3 contains 13 residues. Combining the CDR3 with reference TRBV19 and TRBJ1-1 gives the whole variable domain DGGITQSPKYLFRKEGQNVTLSCEQNLNHDAMYWYRQDPGQGLRLIYYSQIVNDFQKGDIAEGYSVSREKKESFPLTVTSAQKNPTAFYLCASSIVDSPEAFFGQGTRLTVV.

The chain is built from TRBV10-3 and TRBJ1-2; D might be TRBD1 (5 bases). This CDR3 comprises 13 residues. V lost 2 bases, J lost 5 bases, and 9 bases lay in between. Germline CDR1 is ENHRY and CDR2 is SYGVKD. In DNA form, the CDR3 reads TGTGCCATCAGTGAGGGGGGGTATTATGGCTACACCTTC. Protein sequence: CAISEGGYYGYTF.

The chain joins TRBV6-6 to TRBJ1-5; tentative D call: TRBD1 (5 bases). The CDR3 runs to 14 residues. Per the germline V gene, CDR1 is MNHNY and CDR2 is SVGAGI (reference sequence). Trimming cost V 3 bases and J 5 bases, with 11 bases left between them. The CDR3: CASSYGQGDQPQHF. Written as DNA, the CDR3 is TGTGCCAGCAGTTATGGGCAGGGTGATCAGCCCCAGCATTTT.

The table lists this clone with a few counts. The rearrangement joins TRBV6-4 to TRBJ1-6; perhaps TRBD1 as D (5 bases). The V gene lost 0 bases and the J gene lost 6 bases, with 6 bases spanning the gap. The CDR3 covers 14 residues. Germline loops: CDR1 MRHNA, CDR2 SNTAGT. The CDR3 coding sequence is TGTGCCAGCAGTGACTCGACAGCTAATTCACCCCTCCACTTT. Translated: CASSDSTANSPLHF.

The genes are TRBV7-6 and TRBJ2-7; 12 bases line up with TRBD1. V lost 4 bases and J lost 5; bases outside the gene matches: 6. This CDR3 is 15 amino acids long. Germline CDR1 and CDR2: SGHVS and FNYEAQ. The CDR3 sequence is CASSSRDRGHHEQYF. The CDR3 DNA follows: TGTGCCAGCAGCTCCCGGGACAGGGGGCATCACGAGCAGTACTTC.

This clone is a singleton in its sample. This chain connects TRBV4-1 to TRBJ1-6; TRBD1 is a possible D gene (6 bases). The V and J ends lost 1 base and 6 bases respectively, with 13 bases between them. The CDR3 loop spans 16 amino acids. Germline V gene sequence: CDR1 MGHRA, CDR2 YSYEKL. CDR3 DNA sequence: TGCGCCAGCAGCCAAGTGGGGGCAGTTTCTAATTCACCCCTCCACTTT. It encodes CASSQVGAVSNSPLHF.

V is TRBV11-2 and J is TRBJ1-1, with TRBD1 matching over 9 bases. The V gene end was trimmed by 2 bases and the J gene end by 2 bases; junction bases not matched to a gene: 3. CDR1 is SGHAT and CDR2 is FQNNGV in the germline V gene. The CDR3 is 15 residues long. The CDR3 DNA follows: TGTGCCAGCAGCTTAACGGGACAGGGTAACACTGAAGCTTTCTTT. It is translated as CASSLTGQGNTEAFF. The whole variable domain, remainder taken from reference TRBV11-2 and TRBJ1-1, is EAGVAQSPRYKIIEKRQSVAFWCNPISGHATLYWYQQILGQGPKLLIQFQNNGVVDDSQLPKDRFSAERLKGVDSTLKIQPAKLEDSAVYLCASSLTGQGNTEAFFGQGTRLTVV.

The rearrangement joins TRBV7-8 to TRBJ2-1, with D possibly matching TRBD1 (7 bases). V gave up 8 bases and J gave up 7 bases, with 21 bases separating them. The germline gives CDR1 SGHVS, CDR2 FQNEAQ. The CDR3 is 15 amino acids. The DNA for the CDR3 is TGTGCCAGCGGCGATAGGAGGGGGCGAAGGAATGAGCAGTTCTTC. Its protein product is CASGDRRGRRNEQFF. The complete variable domain, with remaining parts taken from reference TRBV7-8 and TRBJ2-1, reads GAGVSQSPRYKVAKRGQDVALRCDPISGHVSLFWYQQALGQGPEFLTYFQNEAQLDKSGLPSDRFFAERPEGSVSTLKIQRTQQEDSAVYLCASGDRRGRRNEQFFGPGTRLTVL.

The chain carries TRBV15 and TRBJ2-1, with D unresolved. Trimming took 0 bases from V and 7 from J, leaving 4 bases between them. Germline CDR1 reads LNHNV; CDR2 reads YYDKDF (reference sequence). There are 12 residues in the CDR3. CDR3 coding DNA: TGTGCCACCAGCAGAGATAAAAATGAGCAGTTCTTC. Residues: CATSRDKNEQFF.

The chain is built from TRBV30 and TRBJ2-5; 9 bases are a match to TRBD1. Germline V gene lookup returns CDR1 GTSNPN and CDR2 SVGIG (reference sequence). CDR3 size: 15 residues. Trimming cost V 2 bases and J 4 bases; bases outside gene matches: 8. The CDR3 protein is CAWSKQGAVLETQYF. The CDR3 DNA is TGTGCCTGGAGTAAACAGGGGGCGGTGTTAGAGACCCAGTACTTC.